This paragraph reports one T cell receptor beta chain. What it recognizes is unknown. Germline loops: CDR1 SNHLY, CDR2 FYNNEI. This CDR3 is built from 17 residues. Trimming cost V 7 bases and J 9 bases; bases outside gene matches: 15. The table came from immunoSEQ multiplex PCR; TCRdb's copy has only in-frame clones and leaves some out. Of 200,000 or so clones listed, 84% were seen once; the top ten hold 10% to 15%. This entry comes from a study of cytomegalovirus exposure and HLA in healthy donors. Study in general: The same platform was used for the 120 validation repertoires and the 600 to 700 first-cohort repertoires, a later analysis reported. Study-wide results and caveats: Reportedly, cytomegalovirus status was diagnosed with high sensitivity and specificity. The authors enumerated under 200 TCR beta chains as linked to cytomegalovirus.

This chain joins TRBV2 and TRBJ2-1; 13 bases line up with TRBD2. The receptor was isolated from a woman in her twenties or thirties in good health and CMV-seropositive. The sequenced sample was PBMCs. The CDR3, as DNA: TGTGCCAGCAAATCCGGTCTAGAACTAGCGGGAGGGATTGAGCAGTTCTTC. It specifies CASKSGLELAGGIEQFF.